This T cell receptor (beta chain) was identified during a study of tumor and adjacent non-tumor tissue in lung cancer. Whole-study context: Stage I to III disease affected ten to eleven men and 5 women aged about 31 to 80. Regarding the study as a whole: In normal lung, the top 100 clones were significantly more dominant than in tumor.

No cell sorting was done before RNA was extracted from the tissue. This non-tumor lung sample came from over 3 cm beyond the tumor edge. Newly diagnosed lung cancer patients had thoracic surgery in China, August–November 2014, without prior chemotherapy. A modified ARM-PCR protocol with three rounds of nested PCR amplified TCRbeta. TCRdb passed the multiplex PCR reads through MiXCR, listing each CDR3 protein once. The table has 65,000 to 75,000 distinct CDR3 sequences, more than 75% seen once; the top ten hold 40% to 55%. This clonotype has ten or more counts. The antigen is unknown. V was clipped by 1 base and J by 8 bases, with 10 bases between them. The CDR3 totals 13 residues. In germline, CDR1 is SGHRS, CDR2 YFSETQ.

This sequence was found in a man in his sixties with non-small cell lung cancer. Sequenced material: distant non-tumor lung tissue. The rearrangement uses TRBV5-1 and TRBJ2-1, with D hard to call. The CDR3 coding sequence is TGCGCCAGCAGCTTGACCGGGTCCCATGAGCAGTTCTTC. Translating gives CASSLTGSHEQFF.